The next 22 T cell receptor beta chains were all read from a single sample in a study of cytomegalovirus exposure and HLA in healthy donors. Use of 60 Vbeta and 13 Jbeta primers characterized the PCR. The data were produced by immunoSEQ multiplex PCR, yet TCRdb's version contains in-frame clones alone and is incomplete. The table records 100,000 or so clones, roughly 80% of them present only once. The specimen sequenced was PBMCs. These receptors all stem from a female donor in good health and CMV-seropositive.

The chain joins TRBV4-3 to TRBJ1-2; 7 bases align to TRBD1. CDR3 length equals 14 residues. The ends lost 1 base at V and 8 bases at J; junction bases unmatched: 7. The V gene's germline CDR1 is LGHNA and CDR2 YSLEER. In DNA form, the CDR3 reads TGCGCCAGCAGCCAAGGGGGCGGGACAGAGGGCTACACCTTC. Residues: CASSQGGGTEGYTF.

This clone was detected only once. The chain links TRBV7-3 to TRBJ1-1; unclear D gene. Germline CDR1 SGHTA, CDR2 FQGTGA. CDR3 length equals 12 residues. With 4 bases removed from V and 7 bases from J, the gap between germline ends came to 10 bases. The CDR3 bases are TGTGCCAGCAGCTCCATTCGAGGTGAAGCTTTCTTT. Protein sequence: CASSSIRGEAFF.

This chain connects TRBV9 to TRBJ2-5, with 7 bases aligning to TRBD2. CDR3 length: 14 residues. The V gene end was trimmed by 0 bases and the J gene end by 1 base; junction bases not matched to a gene: 0. The germline V gene encodes CDR1 SGDLS and CDR2 YYNGEE. CDR3 protein: CASSVGGGQETQYF. The CDR3 nucleotides are TGTGCCAGCAGCGTAGGGGGGGGCCAAGAGACCCAGTACTTC.

This sequence joins TRBV5-1 and TRBJ2-2; D is possibly TRBD1 (5 bases). There are 14 residues in the CDR3. Germline-derived CDR1 and CDR2 are SGHRS and YFSETQ. Trimming took 6 bases from V and 2 from J, leaving 11 bases between them. CDR3 amino acids: CASKGSVNTGELFF. CDR3 nucleotides: TGCGCCAGCAAGGGGTCAGTTAACACCGGGGAGCTGTTTTTT.

The chain has TRBV10-3 and TRBJ2-5, with TRBD2 as a possible D gene (6 bases). The CDR3 extends over 13 amino acids. Looked up from germline, CDR1 is ENHRY and CDR2 is SYGVKD. Trimming cost V 2 bases and J 5 bases, with 9 bases left between them. CDR3 nucleotide sequence: TGTGCCATCAGTGAGCGGGAGAGGGAGACCCAGTACTTC. Its translation: CAISERERETQYF.

V is TRBV29-1 and J is TRBJ2-7; 8 positions agree with TRBD1. V was clipped by 0 bases and J by 2 bases; unmatched bases: 21. The germline V gene encodes CDR1 SQVTM and CDR2 ANQGSEA. This CDR3 has 20 residues. This chain's CDR3 is CSVEDRDRNKKREIPYEQYF. DNA for the CDR3: TGCAGCGTTGAAGACAGGGACAGGAATAAAAAAAGGGAGATTCCCTACGAGCAGTACTTC.

This sequence joins TRBV27 and TRBJ2-3; maybe TRBD2 (6 bases). V was cut by 2 bases and J by 1 base, with 16 bases left in between. Germline CDR1 reads MNHEY; CDR2 reads SMNVEV (reference sequence). The CDR3 is 17 residues long. CDR3 region: CASSLLVAGGGTDTQYF. CDR3 in DNA: TGTGCCAGCAGTTTACTTGTCGCGGGCGGGGGCACAGATACGCAGTATTTT.

The V gene is TRBV6-1, the J gene TRBJ1-5, with D unresolved. The CDR3 has 14 amino acids. Germline loops: CDR1 MNHNS, CDR2 SASEGT. Deletions cut 11 bases from V and 0 bases from J, with 14 bases between. The CDR3, as DNA: TGTGCCGCGAGGAGGGAAAATAGCAATCAGCCCCAGCATTTT. Protein product: CAARRENSNQPQHF.

In this sample, this clone turned up once. The chain joins TRBV7-5 to TRBJ1-2; the table's D call, TRBD1, was not checked against the DNA. TRBV7-5 is a pseudogene. This CDR3 comprises 16 residues. CDR3 loop: CVRSRPYGDSYYGYTF. In nucleotides, the CDR3 is TGTGTCAGAAGCAGACCGTACGGGGACAGCTACTATGGCTACACCTTC.

The genes are TRBV10-3 and TRBJ1-6, with no clear D. The CDR3 consists of 15 residues. Deletions cut 6 bases from V and 4 bases from J, with 13 bases between. CDR1 ENHRY and CDR2 SYGVKD come from the germline V gene. This chain's CDR3 is CAIRAKLLYNSPLHF. In DNA form, the CDR3 reads TGTGCCATCAGAGCAAAGCTCCTATATAATTCACCCCTCCACTTT.

This chain links TRBV4-2 with TRBJ1-5, with D maybe TRBD1 (6 bases). V dropped 1 base and J dropped 3 bases, with 10 bases sitting between them. Per germline, CDR1 LGHNA and CDR2 YNFKEQ. The CDR3 extends over 15 amino acids. The CDR3 nucleotides are TGTGCCAGCAGCCAAGGTACAGGGTTCAATCAGCCCCAGCATTTT. Translation: CASSQGTGFNQPQHF.

The V gene is TRBV28, the J gene TRBJ2-7, with D tentatively TRBD2 (5 bases). V was shortened by 1 base and J by 5 bases, with 9 bases between the two germline ends. Germline values: CDR1 MDHEN, CDR2 SYDVKM. This CDR3 is 13 amino acids long. CDR3 sequence: CASSLYMRDEQYF. CDR3 sequence (DNA): TGTGCCAGCAGTTTATACATGAGGGACGAGCAGTACTTC.

The rearrangement joins TRBV7-3 to TRBJ1-1, with no clear D. Germline CDR1 and CDR2: SGHTA and FQGTGA. This CDR3 has 13 amino acids. The V end was cut by 1 base, the J end by 6 bases, with 9 bases between. The CDR3 protein is CASSLKRSAEAFF. DNA for the CDR3: TGTGCCAGCAGCTTAAAAAGGAGCGCTGAAGCTTTCTTT.

V is TRBV5-1 and J is TRBJ2-1; TRBD1 is a possible D gene (6 bases). The CDR3 runs to 15 residues. The V end lost 0 bases, the J end lost 1 base, and 8 bases lay between the germline ends. CDR1 is SGHRS, CDR2 YFSETQ, per germline. The CDR3 loop is CASSLGGTSYNEQFF. The CDR3 nucleotides are TGCGCCAGCAGCTTGGGGGGGACATCCTACAATGAGCAGTTCTTC.

The V call is TRBV7-2, the J call TRBJ1-4; 8 nucleotides line up with TRBD1. The germline V gene encodes CDR1 SGHTA and CDR2 FQGNSA. J was trimmed by 8 bases and V by 1 base; bases with no gene match: 6. The CDR3 sequence is 15 residues long. CDR3 nucleotides: TGTGCCAGCAGCTTAGGAGCCAGGGGGCTGGAAAAACTGTTTTTT. It yields the protein CASSLGARGLEKLFF.

V is TRBV7-8 and J is TRBJ2-1, with TRBD2 matching over 10 bases. V gave up 4 bases and J gave up 1 base; unmatched junction bases: 4. Germline-derived CDR1 and CDR2 are SGHVS and FQNEAQ. The CDR3 contains 16 residues. Written as DNA, the CDR3 is TGTGCCAGCAGCTCCCGACTAGCGGGTTCCTACAATGAGCAGTTCTTC. This encodes CASSSRLAGSYNEQFF.

This clone has more than one count but fewer than ten. The V call is TRBV27, the J call TRBJ2-1, with D perhaps matching TRBD2 (6 bases). The CDR3 is made up of 14 amino acids. The germline CDR1 and CDR2 sequences are MNHEY and SMNVEV (reference sequence). The V end lost 8 bases, the J end lost 4 bases, and 15 bases lay between the germline ends. The CDR3 nucleotides read TGTGCCAGCTCTCGGGCTCGGGAGTACAATGAGCAGTTCTTC. This codes for CASSRAREYNEQFF.

This chain connects TRBV10-2 to TRBJ2-5, with 9 positions matching TRBD2. The end of the DNA fits TRBJ2-7 better, so the J call may be wrong. Germline V gene lookup returns CDR1 WSHSY and CDR2 SAAADI. This CDR3 spans 15 amino acids. CDR3 protein: CASRTHSGGSYEQYF. In DNA, the CDR3 is TGCGCCAGCAGGACCCACAGCGGGGGGAGTTACGAGCAGTACTTC.

The rearrangement uses TRBV4-3 and TRBJ2-7; 7 bases are shared with TRBD2. The CDR3 is 16 residues long. After removal of 0 bases from V and 1 base from J, the junction contained 6 bases not matched to a gene. The germline gives CDR1 LGHNA, CDR2 YSLEER. The CDR3 is CASSQDRRGGSYEQYF. The DNA of the CDR3 is TGCGCCAGCAGCCAAGACCGGCGCGGGGGATCCTACGAGCAGTACTTC.

The chain combines TRBV5-8 with TRBJ1-2, with D possibly TRBD1 on 6 matching bases. The CDR3 is 13 residues long. Germline V CDR1 and CDR2: SGHTS, YDEGEE. Trimming cost V 4 bases and J 2 bases, with 9 bases left between them. CDR3 nucleotides: TGTGCCAGCAGCCCTACAGGGAACTATGGCTACACCTTC. Amino acid sequence: CASSPTGNYGYTF.

This clone was picked up one time. The chain combines TRBV2 with TRBJ1-2; 7 bases map to TRBD1. This CDR3 spans 12 amino acids. Looked up from germline, CDR1 is SNHLY and CDR2 is FYNNEI. V dropped 7 bases and J dropped 6; count of bases not matched to a gene: 5. CDR3 region: CASNPTGNGYTF. CDR3 nucleotides: TGTGCCAGCAATCCGACAGGGAATGGCTACACCTTC. The full variable domain, its missing parts supplied by reference TRBV2 and TRBJ1-2, is EPEVTQTPSHQVTQMGQEVILRCVPISNHLYFYWYRQILGQKVEFLVSFYNNEISEKSEIFDDQFSVERPDGSNFTLKIRSTKLEDSAMYFCASNPTGNGYTFGSGTRLTVV.

The V call is TRBV7-2, the J call TRBJ2-7; unclear D gene. The CDR3 is 16 amino acids. In germline, CDR1 is SGHTA, CDR2 FQGNSA. The V and J ends lost 1 base and 1 base respectively, with 14 bases between them. In DNA, the CDR3 is TGTGCCAGCAGCTTAGTAATGGCTAGTCCGTCCTACGAGCAGTACTTC. It is translated as CASSLVMASPSYEQYF.